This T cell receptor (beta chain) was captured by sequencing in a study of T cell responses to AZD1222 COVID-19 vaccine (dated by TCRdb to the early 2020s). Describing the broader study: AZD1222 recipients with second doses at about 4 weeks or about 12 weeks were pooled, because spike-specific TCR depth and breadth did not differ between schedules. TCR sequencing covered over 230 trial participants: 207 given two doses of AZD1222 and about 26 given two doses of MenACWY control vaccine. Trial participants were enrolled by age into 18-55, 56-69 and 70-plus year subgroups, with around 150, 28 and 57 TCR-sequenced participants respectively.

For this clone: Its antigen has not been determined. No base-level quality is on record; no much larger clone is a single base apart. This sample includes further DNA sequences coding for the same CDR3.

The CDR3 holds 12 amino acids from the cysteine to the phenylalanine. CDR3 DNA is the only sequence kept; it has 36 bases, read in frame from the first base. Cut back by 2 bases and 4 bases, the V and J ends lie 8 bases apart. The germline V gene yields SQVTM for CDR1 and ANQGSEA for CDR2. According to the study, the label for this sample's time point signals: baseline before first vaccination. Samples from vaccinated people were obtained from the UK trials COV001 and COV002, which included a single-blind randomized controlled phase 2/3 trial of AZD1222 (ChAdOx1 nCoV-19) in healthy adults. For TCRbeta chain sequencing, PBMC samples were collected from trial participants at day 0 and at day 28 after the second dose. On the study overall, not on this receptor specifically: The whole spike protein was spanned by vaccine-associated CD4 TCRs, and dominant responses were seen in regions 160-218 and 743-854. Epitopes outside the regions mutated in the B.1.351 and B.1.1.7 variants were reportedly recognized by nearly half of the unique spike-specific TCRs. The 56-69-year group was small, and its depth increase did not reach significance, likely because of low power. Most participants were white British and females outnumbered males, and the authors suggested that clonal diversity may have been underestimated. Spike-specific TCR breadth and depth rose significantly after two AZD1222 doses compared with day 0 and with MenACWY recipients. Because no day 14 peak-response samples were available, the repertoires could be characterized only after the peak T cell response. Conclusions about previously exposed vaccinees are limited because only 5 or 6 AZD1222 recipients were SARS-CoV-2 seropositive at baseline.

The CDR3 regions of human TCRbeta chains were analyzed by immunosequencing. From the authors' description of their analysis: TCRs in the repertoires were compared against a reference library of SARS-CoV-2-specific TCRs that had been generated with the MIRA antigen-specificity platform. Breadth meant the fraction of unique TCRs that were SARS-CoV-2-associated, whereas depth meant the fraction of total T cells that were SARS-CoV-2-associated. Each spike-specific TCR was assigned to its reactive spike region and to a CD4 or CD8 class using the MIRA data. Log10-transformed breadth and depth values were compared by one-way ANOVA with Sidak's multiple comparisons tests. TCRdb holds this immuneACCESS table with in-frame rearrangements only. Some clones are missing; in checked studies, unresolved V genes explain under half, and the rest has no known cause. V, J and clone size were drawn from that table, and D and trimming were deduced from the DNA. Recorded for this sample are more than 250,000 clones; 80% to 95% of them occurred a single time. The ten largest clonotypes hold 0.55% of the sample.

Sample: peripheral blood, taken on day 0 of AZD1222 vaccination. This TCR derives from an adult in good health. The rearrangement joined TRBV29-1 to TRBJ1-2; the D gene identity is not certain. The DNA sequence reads TGCAGCGTTGAACAAGGGTCCTATGGCTACACCTTC. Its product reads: CSVEQGSYGYTF.